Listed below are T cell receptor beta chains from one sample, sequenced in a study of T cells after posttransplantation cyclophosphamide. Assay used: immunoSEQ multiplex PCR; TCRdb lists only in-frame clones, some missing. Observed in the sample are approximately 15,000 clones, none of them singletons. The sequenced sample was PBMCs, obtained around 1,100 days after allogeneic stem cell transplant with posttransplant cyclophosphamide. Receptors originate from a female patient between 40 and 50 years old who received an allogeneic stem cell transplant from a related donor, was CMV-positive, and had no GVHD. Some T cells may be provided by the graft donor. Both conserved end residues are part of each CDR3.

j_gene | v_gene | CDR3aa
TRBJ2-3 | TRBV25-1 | CASSDASGAITDTQYF
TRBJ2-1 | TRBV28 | CASSYRLAGGRVQFF
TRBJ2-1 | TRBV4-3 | CASSQLAGGPGEQFF
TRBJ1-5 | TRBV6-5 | CASGRTADQPQHF
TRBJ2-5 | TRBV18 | CASYRTGGLETQYF
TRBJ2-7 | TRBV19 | CANSTWDKTYEQYF
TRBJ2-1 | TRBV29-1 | CSVDSAGTYNEQFF
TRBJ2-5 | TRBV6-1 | CASSEAIRGPETQYF
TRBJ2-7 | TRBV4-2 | CASSQDVNEQYF
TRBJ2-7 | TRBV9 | CACSIRQGTAYEQYF
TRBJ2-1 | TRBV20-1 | CSATPGNEQFF
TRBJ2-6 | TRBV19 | CASSPTASGPFSGANVLTF
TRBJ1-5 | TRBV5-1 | CASSPTGDSNQPQHF
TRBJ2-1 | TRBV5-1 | CASSFQASYNEQFF
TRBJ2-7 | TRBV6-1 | CATTRQGVRYEQYF
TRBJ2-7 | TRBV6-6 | CASSYGPGDSYEQYF
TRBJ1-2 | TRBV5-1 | CASSLGLGGAARYTF
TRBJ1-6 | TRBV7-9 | CATQLRDSPLHF
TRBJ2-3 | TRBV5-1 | CASSWRVGTDTQYF
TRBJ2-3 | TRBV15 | CATSGLGGGHSLSTDTQYF
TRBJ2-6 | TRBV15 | CATSSDRGSSGANVLTF
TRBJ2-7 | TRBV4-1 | CASSHLVGRALDEQYF
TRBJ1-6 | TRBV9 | CASSSTRPGQGNNSPLHF
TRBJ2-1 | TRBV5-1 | CASSERALTYNEQFF
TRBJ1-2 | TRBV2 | CASTFRYGYTF
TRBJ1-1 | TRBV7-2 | CASSLGANTEAFF
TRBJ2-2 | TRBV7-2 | CASRRQFGNTGELFF
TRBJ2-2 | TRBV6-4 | CASKRDTRTGELFF
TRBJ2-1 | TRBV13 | CASSFWAGGNEQFF
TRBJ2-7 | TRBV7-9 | CASSQSGGFREQYF
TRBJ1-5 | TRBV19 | CASTEGWQTGNQPQHF
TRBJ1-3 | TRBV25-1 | CASSISENTIYF
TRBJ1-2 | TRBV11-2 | CAIAQGYNYGYTF
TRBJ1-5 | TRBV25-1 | CASTIPQLSNQPQHF
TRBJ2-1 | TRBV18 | CASSRWENNEQFF
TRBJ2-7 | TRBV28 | CASSFGGGEQYF
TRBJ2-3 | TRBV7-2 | CASRTTSGVNTQYF
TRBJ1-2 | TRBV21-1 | CASSKESRDSNGYTF